This is a list of T cell receptor beta chains from one sample in a study of vaccination effects on CD4 cells after COVID-19. Their cognate antigens are unknown. Using immunoSEQ multiplex PCR, the repertoire was profiled, and TCRdb retains in-frame clones only, with some absent. Of 50,000 to 60,000 clones in the sample, about two thirds were seen once. The material was CD4+ T cells from PBMCs cultured with SARS-CoV-2 spike peptides, obtained before COVID-19 vaccination. The source of these receptors is a human donor who received a COVID-19 vaccine. The CDR3 runs from the conserved cysteine through the conserved F or W. The D gene is left open where the match is weak. Part of the rows lack a size; the others show once, few, many or a class for expanded clones.

TRBV6-2/TRBV6-3	15	TRBJ2-1	once	NA	TGTGCCAGCAGTTACTCGAGGGCCATGAACAATGAGCAGTTCTTC	CASSYSRAMNNEQFF
TRBV11-3	15	TRBJ2-1	NA	NA	TGTGCCAGCAGCTTAGGACTCTCCAATGACAATGAGCAGTTCTTC	CASSLGLSNDNEQFF
TRBV6-5	14	TRBJ1-5	NA	NA	TGTGCCAGCAGCCGGGAAGGAGGCAATCAGCCCCAGCATTTT	CASSREGGNQPQHF
TRBV30	14	TRBJ2-3	few	TRBD2	TGTGCCTGGAGTGTAGGTTTTAGCGGGGAAACACAGTATTTT	CAWSVGFSGETQYF
TRBV4-1	15	TRBJ2-7	NA	TRBD2	TGCGCCAGCAGCCTTAGCGGGGGGGCTGTGAGCGAGCAGTACTTC	CASSLSGGAVSEQYF
TRBV9	14	TRBJ2-2	NA	NA	TGTGCCAGCAGCCCCGGGACGTACACCGGGGAGCTGTTTTTT	CASSPGTYTGELFF
TRBV5-5	15	TRBJ1-2	NA	TRBD1	TGTGCCAGCAGCATTCGGACAGGGCCACGGTATGGCTACACCTTC	CASSIRTGPRYGYTF
TRBV5-1	13	TRBJ1-6	few	TRBD1	TGCGCCAGGACACAGGGGCTGGGCATTACCCTCCACTTT	CARTQGLGITLHF
TRBV4-1	16	TRBJ2-1	few	TRBD2	TGCGCCAGCAGCCAAGAGCGCGGGGGTACCTACAATGAGCAGTTCTTC	CASSQERGGTYNEQFF
TRBV5-4	17	TRBJ2-1	NA	TRBD1	TGTGCCAGCAGCTTGAACGCGGTCAGGGGGCCTTTCAGTGAGCAGTTCTTC	CASSLNAVRGPFSEQFF
TRBV9	12	TRBJ2-2	few	NA	TGTGCCAGCAGCGTGCGGACCGGGGAGCTGTTTTTT	CASSVRTGELFF
TRBV28	13	TRBJ1-2	NA	NA	TGTGCCAGCAGTTTAGCCAGCCTCTATGGCTACACCTTC	CASSLASLYGYTF
TRBV5-5	16	TRBJ2-1	NA	NA	TGTGCCAGCAGCTTGAGAGGGGACGGATCCTACAATGAGCAGTTCTTC	CASSLRGDGSYNEQFF
TRBV6-5	15	TRBJ1-6	NA	TRBD1	TGTGCCAGCAGTAACAGACAGGGGGAGGCCTCACCCCTCCACTTT	CASSNRQGEASPLHF
TRBV9	16	TRBJ1-3	NA	NA	TGTGCCAGCAGCGTAGCTGACAGGAAGACTGGAAACACCATATATTTT	CASSVADRKTGNTIYF
TRBV7-3	14	TRBJ1-1	few	NA	TGTGCCAGCAGCCGCGGTGGGGGGAACACTGAAGCTTTCTTT	CASSRGGGNTEAFF
TRBV5-1	15	TRBJ2-3	NA	NA	TGCGCCAGCAGCTTTTGGGCAGGTAGCACAGATACGCAGTATTTT	CASSFWAGSTDTQYF
TRBV18	15	TRBJ2-2	few	TRBD1	TGTGCCAGCTCTCCGACAGGGGGGATTGCCGGGGAGCTGTTTTTT	CASSPTGGIAGELFF
TRBV11-2	16	TRBJ2-1	few	NA	TGTGCCAGCAGCTTAGCTGTCAGGAGCTCCTACAATGAGCAGTTCTTC	CASSLAVRSSYNEQFF
TRBV5-1	15	TRBJ2-5	NA	TRBD2	TGCGCCAGCAGCTCCTTGACTAGCGGCCAAGAGACCCAGTACTTC	CASSSLTSGQETQYF
TRBV6-5	13	TRBJ2-7	NA	NA	TGTGCCAGCAGGGGTGGTGGGGCCGACGAGCAGTACTTC	CASRGGGADEQYF
TRBV10-1	14	TRBJ1-4	few	NA	TGCGCCAATACGGGACAACCCGGATATGAAAAACTGTTTTTT	CANTGQPGYEKLFF
TRBV24-1	17	TRBJ2-3	NA	NA	TGTGCCACCAGTGAGCCTGGGGGCAGGGGATTCTCAGATACGCAGTATTTT	CATSEPGGRGFSDTQYF
TRBV6-6	15	TRBJ2-1	NA	TRBD1	TGTGCCAGCAGTTACCCTGGGACAGGGGACAATGAGCAGTTCTTC	CASSYPGTGDNEQFF
TRBV28	13	TRBJ2-7	NA	NA	TGTGCCAGCAGTTTAGACGTGGGCTACGAGCAGTACTTC	CASSLDVGYEQYF
TRBV24-1	12	TRBJ1-1	NA	NA	TGTGCCACCAGTGATCTGGCAGGGTTCGCTTTCTTT	CATSDLAGFAFF
TRBV10-3	14	TRBJ1-2	once	NA	TGTGCCCTCCGCGGGAACAGCTCGTCGCGTGGCTACACCTTC	CALRGNSSSRGYTF
TRBV6-2/TRBV6-3	17	TRBJ1-1	NA	NA	TGTGCCAGCAGTTCCCTCCGGGGGAGGGTAATGAACACTGAAGCTTTCTTT	CASSSLRGRVMNTEAFF
TRBV5-4	16	TRBJ1-5	NA	NA	TGTGCCAGCAGCTTGGGAGGCCAAGGGGGGCCTCAGCCCCAGCATTTT	CASSLGGQGGPQPQHF
TRBV10-3	17	TRBJ2-1	NA	TRBD1	TGTGCCATCAGACCTAGCTCGGACAGGGGGCTAAACAATGAGCAGTTCTTC	CAIRPSSDRGLNNEQFF
TRBV7-9	14	TRBJ1-1	once	NA	TGTGCCAGCAGCCGTGAGCCTCGGGGCACTGAAGCTTTCTTT	CASSREPRGTEAFF
TRBV5-4	17	TRBJ1-1	NA	NA	TGTGCCAGCCAATTGTGGGTCCCGGCAGGGGCGAACACTGAAGCTTTCTTT	CASQLWVPAGANTEAFF
TRBV7-2	13	TRBJ2-2	NA	NA	TGTGCCAGCAGCTTGGAGGGGGTCGGGGAGCTGTTTTTT	CASSLEGVGELFF
TRBV20-1	16	TRBJ1-5	NA	TRBD1	TGCAGTGCTAGTAGGACAGGGCTTTATAGCAATCAGCCCCAGCATTTT	CSASRTGLYSNQPQHF
TRBV5-8	17	TRBJ2-3	NA	TRBD2	TGTGCCAGCAGCCTCCCCGGCACTAGCGGGGGGAAAGATACGCAGTATTTT	CASSLPGTSGGKDTQYF
TRBV25-1	13	TRBJ2-7	NA	TRBD1	TGTGCCAGCAGGGGGGACAGGGGGGCCGAGCAGTACTTC	CASRGDRGAEQYF
TRBV4-1	19	TRBJ2-1	NA	TRBD2	TGCGCCAGCAGCCAAGATTTCCTAGCGGGCTCCAGCTCCTACAATGAGCAGTTCTTC	CASSQDFLAGSSSYNEQFF
TRBV3-1/TRBV3-2	13	TRBJ1-1	NA	NA	TGTGCCAGCAGCCGGGACATTTACACTGAAGCTTTCTTT	CASSRDIYTEAFF
TRBV12-3/TRBV12-4	12	TRBJ1-1	NA	NA	TGTGCCAGCAGTTTACAGTTAACTGAAGCTTTCTTT	CASSLQLTEAFF
TRBV29-1	15	TRBJ2-3	NA	TRBD2	TGCAGCGTGGGCCGTAGCGGGGGGGCCTCAGATACGCAGTATTTT	CSVGRSGGASDTQYF
TRBV2	14	TRBJ2-7	NA	TRBD1	TGTGCCAGCAGGAGGGACAGGGGAACCTACGAGCAGTACTTC	CASRRDRGTYEQYF